The following is a TCR beta chain sequence with its context. Its antigen remains unknown. The data are from a study of beta chain features in type 1 diabetes. Staining for CD45RO/CCR7/CD25/CD127/CD95/CD27 allowed sorting of CD4+ naive, central memory, regulatory and stem cell-like memory cells. Purities over 95% were achieved in all sorted populations. Investigators reverse transcribed all isolated RNA, so they sequenced expressed TCRB transcripts. Generated by immunoSEQ multiplex PCR, the TCRdb table keeps only in-frame clones and is missing some. In the table there are 100,000 to 150,000 clones, 17% of which are singletons. Regarding the study as a whole: A PCR bias possibly favoring shorter templates would apply equally to patients and controls. Patients with Type 1 diabetes showed moderately but significantly shorter TCRB CDR3s in all four CD4+ subsets. Fewer junction insertions and more nucleotide deletions appeared in type 1 diabetes patients.

Germline-derived CDR1 and CDR2 are GTSNPN and SVGIG (reference sequence). Trimming pared 8 bases from V and 7 bases from J, leaving 14 bases between. CDR3 length equals 11 residues. This rearrangement joins TRBV30 to TRBJ2-5; D is unresolved. The sequenced sample was central memory CD4+ T cells from blood. The receptor was isolated from a man aged 18 to 29 with type 1 diabetes. The CDR3 is CALEGSGTQYF. CDR3 nucleotide sequence: TGTGCCCTGGAAGGGTCGGGGACCCAGTACTTC. The full variable domain, in which reference TRBV30 and TRBJ2-5 provide the parts outside the CDR3, is SQTIHQWPATLVQPVGSPLSLECTVEGTSNPNLYWYRQAAGRGLQLLFYSVGIGQISSEVPQNLSASRPQDRQFILSSKKLLLSDSGFYLCALEGSGTQYFGPGTRLLVL.